The T cell receptor beta chain under discussion was sequenced for a study of immune cell composition in non-small cell lung cancer (TCRdb year 2017). For context, the study as a whole: To assign histologic subtype, which was mostly lung adenocarcinoma or squamous cell carcinoma, H&E was combined with p63, CK5, Napsin A and TTF-1 immunohistochemistry. Several tumour specimens with TCR-beta data were rare histological subtypes and were excluded from the subtype comparisons. Adaptive Biotechnologies TCR-beta sequencing was carried out on some 32 paired NSCLC tumour and non-adjacent lung specimens, as well as on about 25 tumour-only specimens. Supplementary cohort #1, 10 lung adenocarcinoma cases, had paired tumour/lung TCR-beta sequencing and TIL populations generated to assess tumour reactivity. Overall results and qualifications from the work: Only about 9 cases were included in the reactivity cohort, and sequence sharing between tumour-reactive clones and the dominant in vivo tumour-associated clones was not shown. No significant correlation was found between smoking pack-years and tumour TCR-beta clonality. Tumour-associated clones >0.5% were found in nearly half of NSCLC cases, namely in over 25% of adenocarcinomas versus less than 85% of squamous carcinomas. Across fewer than 13 adenocarcinoma cases, the maximal tumour-associated clone frequency showed a strong correlation with TIL tumour reactivity, but overall clonality showed no such correlation.

From the cysteine through the phenylalanine, the CDR3 covers 17 amino acids. Kept here is only the CDR3 DNA, which spans 51 bases and is read in frame from base 1. Trimming accounts for 5 bases at V and 6 bases at J, while the number of junction bases matched to no gene is 14. According to the germline V gene (reference sequence), CDR1 reads SEHNR and CDR2 reads FQNEAQ. As to this clone: The specificity of this receptor is unknown. The input lacks base qualities; no much larger clone sits a single base away.

A two-step multiplex PCR amplified TCR-beta CDR3 regions from genomic DNA, and the second step of the PCR added Illumina-compatible adaptors. As a commercial immunoSEQ service, TCR-beta immunosequencing was carried out on an Illumina platform. Per the original workflow: Two measures summarised the repertoires: productive clonality, and Top 10 Clones, meaning the percentage of T-cell templates coming from the ten most frequent sequences. Values for productive clonality spanned 0 to 1, where a value of 1 indicated a monoclonal population. Tumour-associated clones, identified using log10 scatter plots, were defined as sequences that made up at least 0.1% of tumour T-cell templates and were not found in the matched non-adjacent lung. Two-group comparisons used Student's t-tests, stages used ANOVA, and relationships used linear regression, analysed in GraphPad Prism7 and R. In TCRdb, the immuneACCESS table is reduced to in-frame sequences with V and J assigned. These tables do not hold every clone; where another copy was compared, an unresolved V gene accounts for under half, and the others remain unexplained. The DNA was the basis for D and trimming; V, J and clone size are from that table. Present in this sample are about 2,000 clones, approximately 72% of which were seen just once. The ten largest make up around 9% of the sample.

Non-adjacent lung tissue from the same patient, taken as far from the tumour as possible and at least 3 cm away, was used for the normal lung samples. Frozen aliquots of unsorted single-cell suspensions were used for genomic DNA extraction with the QIAamp DNA kit. Tissues arrived within 2 hours after resection and were immediately processed into single-cell suspensions. Tissue was broken up mechanically, digested enzymatically with DNase I, collagenase I and hyaluronidase for around 31 minutes at 37 degrees C, and then filtered and RBC-lysed. The chain couples TRBV7-9 to TRBJ2-1, and TRBD2 matches 9 of the central bases. Sequencing was carried out using non-adjacent lung tissue. The sequence was collected from a human donor with non-small cell lung cancer. The CDR3 in this case is CASSPRRSGGISNEQFF. The DNA reads TGTGCCAGCAGCCCAAGGAGGAGCGGGGGGATTTCCAATGAGCAGTTCTTC.